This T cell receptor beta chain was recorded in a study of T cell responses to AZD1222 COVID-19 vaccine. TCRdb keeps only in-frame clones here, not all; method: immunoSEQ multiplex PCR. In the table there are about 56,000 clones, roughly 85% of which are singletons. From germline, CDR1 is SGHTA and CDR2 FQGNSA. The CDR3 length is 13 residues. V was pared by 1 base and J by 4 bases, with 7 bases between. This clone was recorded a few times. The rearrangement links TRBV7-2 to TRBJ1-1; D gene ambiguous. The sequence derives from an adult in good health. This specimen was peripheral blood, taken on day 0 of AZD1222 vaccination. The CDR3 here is CASSLDSSTEAFF. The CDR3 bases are TGTGCCAGCAGCTTAGACTCCAGCACTGAAGCTTTCTTT.